The 2 T cell receptor beta chains reported below all come from one sample, sequenced in a study of T cells after posttransplantation cyclophosphamide. Using immunoSEQ multiplex PCR, the repertoire was profiled, and TCRdb retains in-frame clones only, with some absent. The table shows about 47,000 clones, with roughly 92% occurring only once. The sample was PBMCs. The receptors derive from a woman between 50 and 59 years old in good health and a related stem cell transplant donor.

The rearrangement links TRBV4-2 to TRBJ2-3; TRBD2 matches 11 bases. The ends lost 4 bases at V and 2 bases at J; junction bases unmatched: 5. CDR3 length: 16 residues. Germline V gene lookup returns CDR1 LGHNA and CDR2 YNFKEQ. CDR3 in DNA: TGTGCCAGCAGCCTTGCACTAGCGGGGGACACAGATACGCAGTATTTT. The encoded protein is CASSLALAGDTDTQYF.

V is TRBV5-1 and J is TRBJ2-3; 7 nucleotides align to TRBD1. This CDR3 region has 14 residues. Germline V gene lookup returns CDR1 SGHRS and CDR2 YFSETQ. The ends lost 2 bases at V and 4 bases at J; junction bases unmatched: 4. The CDR3 sequence is CASSFEQGPDTQYF. CDR3 DNA: TGCGCCAGCAGCTTTGAACAGGGGCCAGATACGCAGTATTTT.